Presented here are 25 T cell receptor beta chains from one specimen sequenced in a study of brain T cells in children with intractable seizures. Libraries were prepared by immunoSEQ multiplex PCR; TCRdb keeps only in-frame clonotypes and omits some of them. This table has 340,000 or so clones, roughly 92% appearing once. Noted time point: blood from clinic visit 5 months post-surgery; TSC patient then seizure free. This specimen was peripheral blood, taken more than 4 months after surgery. These TCRs come from a boy less than two years old with tuberous sclerosis and intractable seizures.

This chain uses TRBV2 with TRBJ2-4, with D perhaps matching TRBD2 (6 bases). The CDR3 spans 15 residues. The germline V gene encodes CDR1 SNHLY and CDR2 FYNNEI. Trimming removed 7 bases at V and 3 bases at J, with 16 bases between. CDR3 residues: CASTGQRGYKNIQYF. DNA for the CDR3: TGTGCCAGCACCGGACAACGGGGGTACAAAAACATTCAGTACTTC.

The chain combines TRBV11-2 with TRBJ2-7; a weak D match, TRBD1 (6 bases). CDR1 is SGHAT, CDR2 FQNNGV, per germline. CDR3 length: 15 residues. V lost 3 bases to trimming and J lost 2 bases, with 14 bases between them. CDR3 coding DNA: TGTGCCAGCAGCTTCGGTCACAGGGCCACCTACGAGCAGTACTTC. Protein sequence: CASSFGHRATYEQYF.

V is TRBV2 and J is TRBJ2-1, with 15 bases fitting TRBD2. The CDR3 totals 15 residues. CDR1 and CDR2 from the germline V gene are SNHLY and FYNNEI. V gave up 6 bases and J gave up 4 bases; unmatched junction bases: 1. The CDR3 here is CASRGTSGGYNEQFF. CDR3 sequence (DNA): TGTGCCAGCAGAGGGACTAGCGGGGGGTACAATGAGCAGTTCTTC.

This chain links TRBV30 with TRBJ2-7; no definite D call. The CDR3 runs 11 residues. V was shortened by 0 bases and J by 6 bases, with 6 bases between the two germline ends. CDR1 is GTSNPN, CDR2 SVGIG, per germline (reference sequence). In DNA form, the CDR3 reads TGTGCCTGGAGTGTGGGTTCCGAGCAGTACTTC. Translated, it gives CAWSVGSEQYF.

V usage is TRBV7-3 and J usage is TRBJ2-1, with D tentatively TRBD1 or TRBD2 (7 bases each). CDR3 length: 16 residues. Per the germline V gene, CDR1 is SGHTA and CDR2 is FQGTGA. The germline V and J ends were trimmed by 5 bases and 4 bases, with 18 bases remaining between them. The CDR3 DNA reads as TGTGCCAGCAGCCGGTCAGCGGGACAGAATTACAATGAGCAGTTCTTC. Encoded protein: CASSRSAGQNYNEQFF.

This clone was seen only once. V is TRBV7-2 and J is TRBJ1-1; D ambiguous. There are 13 residues in the CDR3. Germline V gives CDR1 SGHTA, CDR2 FQGNSA. Trimming left V 1 base short and J 2 bases short, with 5 bases between. CDR3 in amino acids: CASSLDRNTEAFF. DNA of the CDR3: TGTGCCAGCAGCTTAGACCGCAACACTGAAGCTTTCTTT.

The chain recombines TRBV5-1 with TRBJ2-1; 9 bases align to TRBD2. CDR1 SGHRS and CDR2 YFSETQ come from the germline V gene. J gave up 7 bases and V 2 bases, and 10 bases lay outside the gene matches. The CDR3 is 16 residues long. The DNA of the CDR3 is TGCGCCAGCAGCTTAATCGCGGGACTAGCTAGTAATGAGCAGTTCTTC. This encodes CASSLIAGLASNEQFF.

This clone was seen just once. V is TRBV5-1 and J is TRBJ1-4; 10 positions agree with TRBD1. Germline CDR1 is SGHRS and CDR2 is YFSETQ. J lost 8 bases, V lost 0 bases, and 7 bases had no gene match. The length of the CDR3 is 16 residues. DNA for the CDR3: TGCGCCAGCAGCTTGGAGGGACGGGACAGGGGCGAAAAACTGTTTTTT. It yields the protein CASSLEGRDRGEKLFF.

This rearrangement joins TRBV11-3 to TRBJ1-1; D gene ambiguous. From germline, CDR1 is SGHNT and CDR2 YENEEA. The CDR3 runs to 13 residues. The V gene lost 6 bases and the J gene lost 1 base, with 9 bases spanning the gap. As DNA, the CDR3 is TGTGCCAGCAGACGGAGGCAGAACACTGAAGCTTTCTTT. It codes for CASRRRQNTEAFF.

The chain carries TRBV6-5 and TRBJ2-1; D not resolved. This CDR3 region has 11 residues. Germline V gene data show CDR1 as MNHEY and CDR2 as SVGAGI. Trimming shortened V by 8 bases and J by 7 bases, and 9 bases separated the two germline ends. The CDR3 loop is CASERANEQFF. CDR3 sequence (DNA): TGTGCCAGCGAACGGGCGAATGAGCAGTTCTTC.

The rearrangement links TRBV24-1 to TRBJ2-3, with TRBD2 matching 12 bases. V trimming: 4 bases; J trimming: 4 bases; junction bases outside the gene matches: 5. Germline V gives CDR1 KGHDR, CDR2 SFDVKD. The CDR3 runs 16 residues. CDR3 protein: CATSDPSSGRADTQYF. CDR3 nucleotide sequence: TGTGCCACCAGTGACCCCTCTAGCGGGAGGGCAGATACGCAGTATTTT.

V usage is TRBV27 and J usage is TRBJ2-3; a weak D match, TRBD2 (6 bases). Germline V gene sequence: CDR1 MNHEY, CDR2 SMNVEV (reference sequence). Trimming removed 0 bases at V and 3 bases at J, with 22 bases between. The length of the CDR3 is 19 residues. The CDR3 spells CASSLSGPWGAGFTDTQYF. CDR3 DNA: TGTGCCAGCAGTTTATCCGGCCCATGGGGAGCGGGTTTTACAGATACGCAGTATTTT.

J is TRBJ1-1 and V is TRBV3-1 (or the pseudogene TRBV3-2); maybe TRBD1 (6 bases). Germline V gene data show CDR1 as LGHDT and CDR2 as YNNKEL (reference sequence). V shed 5 bases and J shed 1 base, with 11 bases lying between them. There are 14 residues in the CDR3. The CDR3 DNA reads TGTGCCAGCAGCATCCGACAGGCGAACACTGAAGCTTTCTTT. It specifies CASSIRQANTEAFF.

The chain links TRBV6-5 to TRBJ1-5; no clear D. V was shortened by 7 bases and J by 2 bases, with 15 bases between the two germline ends. The germline V gene has CDR1 MNHEY and CDR2 SVGAGI. This CDR3 comprises 15 residues. The CDR3 bases are TGTGCCAGCAATTGGGAGGGCTTGGGCAATCAGCCCCAGCATTTT. Translation: CASNWEGLGNQPQHF.

The chain carries TRBV30 and TRBJ1-2, with 7 bases matching TRBD1. CDR3 length: 13 residues. The ends lost 7 bases at V and 6 bases at J; junction bases unmatched: 11. Per the germline V gene, CDR1 is GTSNPN and CDR2 is SVGIG (reference sequence). In DNA, the CDR3 is TGTGCCTCGTCGACAGGGTGGGTGGATGGCTACACCTTC. This sequence encodes CASSTGWVDGYTF.

The chain combines TRBV29-1 with TRBJ1-1; TRBD1 is a possible D gene (5 bases). With 6 bases removed from V and 1 base from J, the gap between germline ends came to 15 bases. The CDR3 has 14 amino acids. Germline V gives CDR1 SQVTM, CDR2 ANQGSEA. The CDR3: CSVNGQGGNTEAFF. For the CDR3, the DNA is TGCAGCGTGAATGGACAAGGAGGGAACACTGAAGCTTTCTTT.

The V and J genes are TRBV11-2 and TRBJ1-3; no clear D gene. Germline CDR1 is SGHAT and CDR2 is FQNNGV. The CDR3 runs 14 residues. V was trimmed by 5 bases and J by 2 bases, leaving 10 bases between them. The CDR3 here is CASSLAVPGNTIYF. The CDR3 DNA sequence: TGTGCCAGCAGCCTCGCCGTGCCTGGAAACACCATATATTTT.

The chain carries TRBV6-5 and TRBJ1-1; D ambiguous. V shed 0 bases and J shed 5 bases, with 10 bases lying between them. The CDR3 runs 14 residues. CDR1 and CDR2 from the germline V gene are MNHEY and SVGAGI. The CDR3 DNA reads TGTGCCAGCAGTTACTCCGGAGAGGCAACTGAAGCTTTCTTT. Translating it yields CASSYSGEATEAFF.

The chain couples TRBV4-1 to TRBJ2-3; TRBD1 agrees at 8 bases. Germline V gives CDR1 MGHRA, CDR2 YSYEKL. The J segment lost 1 base and the V segment lost 3 bases, leaving 3 bases of the junction unmatched. This CDR3 has 15 residues. CDR3 protein: CASSQVQGGTDTQYF. CDR3 sequence (DNA): TGCGCCAGCAGCCAGGTACAGGGGGGCACAGATACGCAGTATTTT.

The chain carries TRBV2 and TRBJ2-2, with TRBD1 as a possible D gene (5 bases). V lost 6 bases to trimming and J lost 2 bases, with 13 bases between them. Per the germline V gene, CDR1 is SNHLY and CDR2 is FYNNEI. CDR3 length equals 15 residues. The CDR3 coding sequence is TGTGCCAGCAGGGCACAGGTCCTAAACACCGGGGAGCTGTTTTTT. Protein: CASRAQVLNTGELFF.

With regard to this clone: This CDR3 is also generated by other DNA sequences in the sample. The J gene is TRBJ2-5, the V gene TRBV3-1 (or the pseudogene TRBV3-2); no clear D. The CDR3 spans 12 residues. Germline V CDR1 and CDR2: LGHDT, YNNKEL (reference sequence). With 1 base removed from V and 6 bases from J, the gap between germline ends came to 6 bases. The CDR3 is CASSQVRKTQYF. The DNA of the CDR3 is TGTGCCAGCAGCCAAGTAAGGAAGACCCAGTACTTC.

The chain's CDR3 is CASSLEAANPYGYTF. CDR3 sequence (DNA): TGCGCCAGCAGCTTGGAGGCGGCCAACCCTTATGGCTACACCTTC. The chain recombines TRBV5-1 with TRBJ1-2; D unclear. CDR1 SGHRS and CDR2 YFSETQ come from the germline V gene. Trimming left V 0 bases short and J 5 bases short, with 14 bases between. The CDR3 consists of 15 residues. The entire variable domain, with the rest obtained from reference TRBV5-1 and TRBJ1-2, is as follows: KAGVTQTPRYLIKTRGQQVTLSCSPISGHRSVSWYQQTPGQGLQFLFEYFSETQRNKGNFPGRFSGRQFSNSRSEMNVSTLELGDSALYLCASSLEAANPYGYTFGSGTRLTVV.

The chain couples TRBV18 to TRBJ1-1, with D perhaps matching TRBD1 (5 bases). V lost 0 bases and J lost 1, with 12 bases in between. CDR3 length: 16 residues. The germline V gene encodes CDR1 KGHSH and CDR2 LQKENI. The DNA for the CDR3 is TGTGCCAGCTCACCACCGTCAGGGAGGGGGAACACTGAAGCTTTCTTT. This codes for CASSPPSGRGNTEAFF.

The chain has TRBV5-1 and TRBJ1-1, with D perhaps TRBD1 (5 bases). The V gene lost 6 bases and the J gene lost 5 bases, with 14 bases spanning the gap. The CDR3 contains 13 residues. The germline V gene has CDR1 SGHRS and CDR2 YFSETQ. The CDR3 protein is CASNVLGTTEAFF. The CDR3 region has the DNA TGCGCCAGCAACGTGCTAGGGACGACTGAAGCTTTCTTT.

The chain joins TRBV12-3 or TRBV12-4 to TRBJ1-1; D is ambiguous. CDR3 length: 13 residues. Trimming cost V 0 bases and J 3 bases, with 5 bases left between them. CDR3 DNA sequence: TGTGCCAGCAGTTTAGCGGGAGACACTGAAGCTTTCTTT. This encodes CASSLAGDTEAFF.